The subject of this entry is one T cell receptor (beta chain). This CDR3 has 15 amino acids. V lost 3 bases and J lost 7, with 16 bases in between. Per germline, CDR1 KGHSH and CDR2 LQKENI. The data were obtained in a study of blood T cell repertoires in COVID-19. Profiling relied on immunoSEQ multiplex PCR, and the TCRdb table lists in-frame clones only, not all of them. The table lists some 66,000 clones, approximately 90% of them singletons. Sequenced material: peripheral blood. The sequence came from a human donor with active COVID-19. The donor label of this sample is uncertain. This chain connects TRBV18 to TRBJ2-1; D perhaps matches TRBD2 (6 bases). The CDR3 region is CASSPPGERRNEQFF. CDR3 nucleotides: TGTGCCAGCTCACCTCCGGGGGAGAGGCGGAATGAGCAGTTCTTC.